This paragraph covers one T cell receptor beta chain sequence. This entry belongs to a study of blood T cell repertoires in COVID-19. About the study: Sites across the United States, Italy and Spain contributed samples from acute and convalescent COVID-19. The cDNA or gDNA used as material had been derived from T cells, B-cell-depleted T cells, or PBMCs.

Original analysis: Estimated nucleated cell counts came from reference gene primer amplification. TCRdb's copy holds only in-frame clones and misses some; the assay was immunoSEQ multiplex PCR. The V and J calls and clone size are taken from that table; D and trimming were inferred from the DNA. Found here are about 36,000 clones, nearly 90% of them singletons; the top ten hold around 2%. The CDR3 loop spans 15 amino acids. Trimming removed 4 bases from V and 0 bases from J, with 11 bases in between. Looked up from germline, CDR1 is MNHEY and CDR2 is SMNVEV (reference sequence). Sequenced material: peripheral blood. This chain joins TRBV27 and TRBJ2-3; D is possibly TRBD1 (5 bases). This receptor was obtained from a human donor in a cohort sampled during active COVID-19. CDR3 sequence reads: CASSSDSPSTDTQYF. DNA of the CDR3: TGTGCCAGCAGTTCCGACAGCCCTAGCACAGATACGCAGTATTTT.